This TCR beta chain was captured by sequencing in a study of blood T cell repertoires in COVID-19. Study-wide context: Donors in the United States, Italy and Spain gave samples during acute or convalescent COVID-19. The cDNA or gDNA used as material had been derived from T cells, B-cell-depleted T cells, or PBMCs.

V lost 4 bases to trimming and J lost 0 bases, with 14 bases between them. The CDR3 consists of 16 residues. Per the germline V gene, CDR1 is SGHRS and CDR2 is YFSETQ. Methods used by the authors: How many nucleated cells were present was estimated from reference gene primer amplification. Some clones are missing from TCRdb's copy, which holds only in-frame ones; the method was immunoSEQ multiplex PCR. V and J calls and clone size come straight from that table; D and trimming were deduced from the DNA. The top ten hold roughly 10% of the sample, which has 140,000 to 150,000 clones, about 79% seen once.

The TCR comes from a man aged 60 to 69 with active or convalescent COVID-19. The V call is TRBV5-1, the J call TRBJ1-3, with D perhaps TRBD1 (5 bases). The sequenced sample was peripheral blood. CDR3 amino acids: CASSPEGRRSGNTIYF. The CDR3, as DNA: TGCGCCAGCAGCCCAGAGGGGAGGCGCTCTGGAAACACCATATATTTT.